What follows is one T cell receptor (beta chain) and its context. This clonotype was counted only a few times. Its antigen remains unidentified. Qualities for individual bases were not recorded, and no much larger clone is one base off. This specimen belongs to a study of T cells in Graves' hyperthyroidism and ophthalmopathy (dated by TCRdb to between 2017 and 2020). As for the study more broadly: Peripheral blood was sampled at the time of initial diagnosis, prior to any treatment. Thyroid tissue and blood T-cell repertoires from over 5 Graves' hyperthyroidism patients were also compared in the study. For training and testing, the approximately 92 patients in the discovery cohort were randomly divided in a 7:3 ratio. Following sampling, methimazole starting at 30 mg daily was given to hyperthyroidism patients, and high-dose intravenous methylprednisolone was given to ophthalmopathy patients. According to the paper, TCR Vbeta CDR3 sequencing was carried out on 135 peripheral blood samples, which came from under 50 ophthalmopathy, 80 or so hyperthyroidism and some 17 progressor patients. To identify distinguishing TCR V-J signatures, a discovery cohort of about a hundred patients was used, comprising some 45 with Graves' ophthalmopathy and approximately 58 with stable Graves' hyperthyroidism. Prospective prediction of ophthalmopathy was tested in an independent validation cohort consisting of about 20 hyperthyroidism patients and 15 or so patients who later progressed to ophthalmopathy. Study-wide findings and limitations: Sample size was not statistically predetermined, and blinding of investigators to group allocation was not performed. In validation, progression to ophthalmopathy was predicted by the model with roughly 71% sensitivity and 72.22% specificity, a median of around 6.5 months before onset. Most expanded thyroid clonotypes (frequency above 0.001) were also detected in blood, a finding suggesting that blood repertoires may reflect thyroid immune responses. In cross-validation, a model built on a 13 V-J signature told ophthalmopathy apart from stable hyperthyroidism with 87.88% sensitivity and about 81% specificity, and in testing the same model reached 80%/75%.

In the ophthalmopathy patients, disease was moderately to severely active, with a Clinical Activity Score of 3 or more, a NOSPECS grade of 4 or more, and a duration of less than 3 months. Patients with uncontrolled infections, other autoimmune diseases, pregnancy or lactation were excluded. Diagnoses were based on clinical symptoms, serum thyroxine and TRAb, thyroid ultrasound and orbital computed tomography. PBMCs were isolated from 10 ml of fresh peripheral blood by Ficoll-Paque density gradient centrifugation. Total RNA was extracted with Trizol reagent, and quality was checked on an Agilent 2100 Bioanalyzer. The cysteine opens and the phenylalanine closes a CDR3 of 16 amino acids. Only the CDR3 region is kept as DNA, spanning 48 bases read in frame from base 1. The junction shows trimming of 0 bases on V and 6 bases on J, and the gene matches do not reach 7 bases of it. CDR1 and CDR2 (MNHNY, SVGAGI) derive from the germline V gene (reference sequence).

The TCR beta CDR3 regions were amplified from RNA transcripts. A first-round RT-PCR of the TCR CDR3 used the HTBI primer set with the Qiagen OneStep RT-PCR kit. A second multiplex PCR round built the libraries, followed by size selection and purification. Libraries were sequenced paired-end with 100 bp reads on an Illumina HiSeq2000. The authors processed their data as follows. SOAPnuke was used to process the raw data, throwing out any read that contained adapters or uncalled bases, had a mean Phred below 15, or lacked an exact constant-primer or identifier match. COPE v1.2.5 was used to merge high-quality paired reads, and clonotypes were defined as unique nucleotide sequences. MiTCR v1.1 was used to align clonotypes to the IMGT TRBV, TRBD and TRBJ reference segments. The analysis included only V-J combinations with a frequency above 0.0001, which together covered around 99% of the repertoires. A TCS score was defined as the ratio of F50 (clonal expansion) to E x V (chaos), with BLOSUM62-based TCRdist applied between CDR3 peptides within each V-J. Welch's t-statistics and random forest reduced just over 500 V-J features to roughly 13, which were used in a naive Bayes classifier (R e1071). The public sequencing data were trimmed at Q25 with fastp and processed into clonotypes with MiXCR by TCRdb, which kept only in-frame beta chains. Merged by CDR3 protein, the rows form single entries marked with the most common genes and DNA. The V and J calls come from TCRdb's annotation, not from the publication. This sample gives roughly 400,000 distinct CDR3 sequences in total; around 15% of them show up just once. The top ten hold over 25% of the sample.

The material sequenced was blood. Recombination linked TRBV6-6 to TRBJ2-3; 9 bases in the junction line up with TRBD2. This clonotype was sampled from a man in his fifties with Graves' ophthalmopathy. The CDR3 region reads CASSYSSGRLIDTQYF. The sequenced DNA is TGTGCCAGCAGTTACTCTAGCGGGAGATTGATCGATACGCAGTATTTT.